These T cell receptor beta chains were read from a single sample in a study of a mutant IDH1 vaccine in newly diagnosed glioma. No antigen is known for these receptors. The repertoire was sequenced with immunoSEQ multiplex PCR; TCRdb's copy has only in-frame clones and lacks some. The sample consists of tens of thousands of clones, over 60% of them appearing once. The sample here was PBMCs, taken from a glioma patient whose treatment included an IDH1 peptide vaccine. These receptors were obtained from a man aged 40-55 years with glioma. Each CDR3 is given with its conserved first and last residue. A D gene is named only where the DNA matches it firmly. Not every row has a clone size; where given, it reads once, few, many or a size class.

V	J	size	D	DNA	CDR3
TRBV6-5	TRBJ1-5	few	.	TGTGCCAGCACCCCGGAATGGGGACAGCCCCAGCATTTT	CASTPEWGQPQHF
TRBV10-2	TRBJ1-1	.	.	TGCGCCAGCACCCCGAGGCAGATGAACACTGAAGCTTTCTTT	CASTPRQMNTEAFF
TRBV4-2	TRBJ2-7	many	.	TGTGCCAGCAGCCAAGAGCGGACGCACTCCTACGAGCAGTACTTC	CASSQERTHSYEQYF
TRBV4-1	TRBJ2-3	.	TRBD2	TGCGCCAGCAGCCAAGAAGCCCTAGCGGGAGGGCAAGATACGCAGTATTTT	CASSQEALAGGQDTQYF
TRBV5-1	TRBJ1-4	.	.	TGCGCCAGCAGCTTGGGGATGACCAATAATGAAAAACTGTTTTTT	CASSLGMTNNEKLFF
TRBV6-1	TRBJ1-1	.	.	TGTGCCAGCAGTGAAACCCAGGGGACCGGGACTGAAGCTTTCTTT	CASSETQGTGTEAFF
TRBV6-5	TRBJ2-7	.	.	TGTGCCAGCAGTTACTCCCCTAGCGACCTCTCCTACGAGCAGTACTTC	CASSYSPSDLSYEQYF
TRBV6-5	TRBJ2-2	.	TRBD2	TGTGCCAGCAGTTACGGCGGGAGTACCGGGGAGCTGTTTTTT	CASSYGGSTGELFF
TRBV5-5	TRBJ2-1	once	.	TGTGCCAGCAGCATCGCCCCGGGAGAAGGATATGAGCAGTTCTTC	CASSIAPGEGYEQFF
TRBV5-4	TRBJ2-3	.	.	TGTGCCAGCAGCCCCCCCGGACCGTCGGCAGATACGCAGTATTTT	CASSPPGPSADTQYF
TRBV7-2	TRBJ2-1	.	.	TGTGCCAGCAGCTCCCTAGGAGATGAGCAGTTCTTC	CASSSLGDEQFF
TRBV25-1	TRBJ1-2	.	.	TGTGCCAGCAGTGAATGGGGGGGGCCTGACTATGGCTACACCTTC	CASSEWGGPDYGYTF
TRBV5-4	TRBJ2-3	.	.	TGTGCCAGCAGCTTGGGGGCGCACGAGTATACGCAGTATTTT	CASSLGAHEYTQYF
TRBV19	TRBJ2-1	.	TRBD1	TGTGCCAGTAGTATCCTCCGGGACAGGGTCAATGAGCAGTTCTTC	CASSILRDRVNEQFF
TRBV6-1	TRBJ1-2	.	TRBD1	TGTGCCAGCAGTGAAGACAGGGGGCGCGATGGCTACACCTTC	CASSEDRGRDGYTF
TRBV6-4	TRBJ2-2	.	.	TGTGCCAGCAGTGACGTGACAGGAGGGACCGGGGAGCTGTTTTTT	CASSDVTGGTGELFF
TRBV4-1	TRBJ2-5	.	TRBD2	TGCGCCAGCAGCCAAGATTACCTAGCGGGAAGAATCGAGACCCAGTACTTC	CASSQDYLAGRIETQYF